This is a list of T cell receptor beta chains from one sample in a study of CD8+CD57+ T cells in acquired aplastic anemia. TCRdb reprocessed the reads via MiXCR and lists one record per CDR3 protein. The sample includes just over 450,000 distinct CDR3 sequences, under 40% of them seen just once. Sequences were obtained from sorted CD4+, CD8+, or CD8+CD57+ T cells (not recorded which) from PBMCs. The receptors originated from a human donor with aplastic anemia. Both conserved end residues are part of each CDR3. Fields, in order: CDR3 DNA, CDR3 protein, D gene, J gene, clone size, V gene. The D gene is left open where the match is weak. Clone size, where shown, is once, few, many, or a class for clones that have expanded.

DNA: TGTGCCAGTAGCATGGACGGAACTAACTATGGCTACACCTTC
CDR3: CASSMDGTNYGYTF
D: .
J: TRBJ1-2
size: .
V: TRBV19

DNA: TGTGCCAGCAGTATGACAGTGCACACAGATACGCAGTATTTT
CDR3: CASSMTVHTDTQYF
D: .
J: TRBJ2-3
size: .
V: TRBV2

DNA: TGTGCCAGCAGTTTATACGGCAGCCGGGTGGGGTATTTT
CDR3: CASSLYGSRVGYF
D: .
J: TRBJ2-3
size: .
V: TRBV2

DNA: TGTGCCAGCAGGACAGGGGCCTTAGGGAGATACGAGCAGTACTTC
CDR3: CASRTGALGRYEQYF
D: TRBD1
J: TRBJ2-7
size: .
V: TRBV11-2

DNA: TGTGCCAGCAGCCGCGGGGGTGAAGCTTTCTTT
CDR3: CASSRGGEAFF
D: .
J: TRBJ1-1
size: many
V: TRBV7-9

DNA: TGTGCCAGCAGCCGGGAGCTAGCTTACGAGCAGTACTTC
CDR3: CASSRELAYEQYF
D: .
J: TRBJ2-7
size: .
V: TRBV25-1

DNA: TGTGCCAGCAGTGAAGACAGGGCGATTAATTCACCCCTCCACTTT
CDR3: CASSEDRAINSPLHF
D: .
J: TRBJ1-6
size: many
V: TRBV2

DNA: TGTGCCACCAGCAGCAAGGGACTAGCGGGCACAGAGACCCAGTACTTC
CDR3: CATSSKGLAGTETQYF
D: TRBD2
J: TRBJ2-5
size: .
V: TRBV15

DNA: TGTGCCAGCAGCTTAGGGTGGGGGACCCGGGATGAAAAACTGTTTTTT
CDR3: CASSLGWGTRDEKLFF
D: .
J: TRBJ1-4
size: .
V: TRBV11-2

DNA: TGCAGCGCCCTGGCTAGCTCCTACAATGAGCAGTTCTTC
CDR3: CSALASSYNEQFF
D: .
J: TRBJ2-1
size: few
V: TRBV29-1

DNA: TGCGCCAGCAGCCAAGATCGAGTTGTCGGGGCCAACGTCCTGACTTTC
CDR3: CASSQDRVVGANVLTF
D: .
J: TRBJ2-6
size: .
V: TRBV4-3

DNA: TGTGCCAGCAGTACCGCCCGGACTCCCCTCCACTTT
CDR3: CASSTARTPLHF
D: .
J: TRBJ1-6
size: .
V: TRBV2

DNA: TGTGCCAGTAGTGAACAAGAGGCCCAGTACTTC
CDR3: CASSEQEAQYF
D: .
J: TRBJ2-5
size: few
V: TRBV19

DNA: TGTGCCACCAGCAGTGGAACAGGGGATAATGAAAAACTGTTTTTT
CDR3: CATSSGTGDNEKLFF
D: TRBD1
J: TRBJ1-4
size: few
V: TRBV15

DNA: TGTGCCAGCAGCTTAAATCTGGGGCTGAAGTTCACAGATACGCAGTATTTT
CDR3: CASSLNLGLKFTDTQYF
D: .
J: TRBJ2-3
size: few
V: TRBV11-2

DNA: TGTGCCAGCAGTTACTCCCGGGACACCTATCAGCCCCAGCATTTT
CDR3: CASSYSRDTYQPQHF
D: .
J: TRBJ1-5
size: .
V: TRBV6-5

DNA: TGTGCCAGCAGCAAGGGACAGGGGAGCACTGAAGCTTTCTTT
CDR3: CASSKGQGSTEAFF
D: TRBD1
J: TRBJ1-1
size: many
V: TRBV7-2

DNA: TGTGCCAGCAGTGATGACCAAACGGGGCTGCGGTACTTC
CDR3: CASSDDQTGLRYF
D: .
J: TRBJ2-5
size: .
V: TRBV6-1

DNA: TGTGCCAGCAGCGTAGTAATAGCGGGGGGGGAGCTGTTTTTT
CDR3: CASSVVIAGGELFF
D: TRBD2
J: TRBJ2-2
size: .
V: TRBV9

DNA: TGCGCCAGCAGCCAGCGAGCGGGAGGGCCTTCCTACGAGCAGTACTTC
CDR3: CASSQRAGGPSYEQYF
D: TRBD2
J: TRBJ2-7
size: few
V: TRBV4-1

DNA: TGTGCCAGCAGTTCAAGGGGCGATAATAATTCACCCCTCCACTTT
CDR3: CASSSRGDNNSPLHF
D: .
J: TRBJ1-6
size: few
V: TRBV7-9

DNA: TGTGCCAGCAGACTTAGGGACAGCAGCAATCAGCCCCAGCATTTT
CDR3: CASRLRDSSNQPQHF
D: TRBD1
J: TRBJ1-5
size: .
V: TRBV2

DNA: TGTGCCAGCAGGCTGACAGGAGTCTCTGGAAACACCATATATTTT
CDR3: CASRLTGVSGNTIYF
D: .
J: TRBJ1-3
size: few
V: TRBV2

DNA: TGTGCCAGCAGCCCCCTGGGACTTTTGAACACTGAAGCTTTCTTT
CDR3: CASSPLGLLNTEAFF
D: .
J: TRBJ1-1
size: few
V: TRBV7-2

DNA: TGTGCCAGCAGCGACTTACGGAACGAGCAGTACTTC
CDR3: CASSDLRNEQYF
D: .
J: TRBJ2-7
size: many
V: TRBV9

DNA: TGTGCCAGCAGAACGAGCGGGGGGCAAAACAATGAGCAGTTCTTC
CDR3: CASRTSGGQNNEQFF
D: TRBD2
J: TRBJ2-1
size: .
V: TRBV25-1

DNA: TGCAGTGCTAGTCTGGCCGATAACTATGGCTACACCTTC
CDR3: CSASLADNYGYTF
D: .
J: TRBJ1-2
size: many
V: TRBV20-1

DNA: TGTGCCAGTAGTATAGGGGACAGCTCGGACTATGGCTACACCTTC
CDR3: CASSIGDSSDYGYTF
D: TRBD1
J: TRBJ1-2
size: many
V: TRBV19

DNA: TGTGCCAGCAGTCAGGGTTTATCCCCCTCTGGAAACACCATATATTTT
CDR3: CASSQGLSPSGNTIYF
D: .
J: TRBJ1-3
size: few
V: TRBV10-3

DNA: TGTGCCTGTCGAACACCGAACACTGAAGCTTTCTTT
CDR3: CACRTPNTEAFF
D: .
J: TRBJ1-1
size: .
V: TRBV30

DNA: TGTGCCAGCAGTCACAGGACAGGCAACTCCTACGAGCAGTACTTC
CDR3: CASSHRTGNSYEQYF
D: TRBD1
J: TRBJ2-7
size: few
V: TRBV6-2/TRBV6-3

DNA: TGCAGTACCCCGGGACCGAATAAGAACACTGAAGCTTTCTTT
CDR3: CSTPGPNKNTEAFF
D: .
J: TRBJ1-1
size: .
V: TRBV20-1

DNA: TGCGCCAGCAGCCAAGATATCCTAGCGGGGTATGGCACCGGGGAGCTGTTTTTT
CDR3: CASSQDILAGYGTGELFF
D: TRBD2
J: TRBJ2-2
size: .
V: TRBV4-1

DNA: TGTGCCAGCAACTTTAGAGACGGGAGCACAGATACGCAGTATTTT
CDR3: CASNFRDGSTDTQYF
D: .
J: TRBJ2-3
size: .
V: TRBV5-2